The present entry profiles one TCR beta chain with its context. What it binds is unknown. In the PCR, 60 Vbeta and 13 Jbeta primers were used. Clones were read by immunoSEQ multiplex PCR, and TCRdb kept only the in-frame ones, dropping some. The table lists about 190,000 clones, more than 80% of them singletons, with about 2.6% in the top ten. Likely unrecorded immune exposures existed in these nominally healthy donors. The data belong to a study of cytomegalovirus exposure and HLA in healthy donors. Study overall: About 85 million unique TCRs from HLA-typed donors were held in an early release of data. Most donors, 70% to 85% of over 300 genotyped, fell in the Caucasian-associated ancestry cluster. The study, taken as a whole, reports: Most CMV-associated TCR beta chains were later found to appear HLA-restricted.

The CDR3 covers 15 residues. The V gene's germline CDR1 is ENHRY and CDR2 SYGVKD. J was trimmed by 8 bases and V by 4 bases; bases with no gene match: 4. The chain links TRBV10-3 to TRBJ1-6; 11 positions agree with TRBD1. Sequenced input: PBMCs. The sequence derives from a woman in her forties or fifties in good health and CMV-seropositive. CDR3 amino acids: CAISVQGQGDSPLHF. The CDR3 DNA follows: TGTGCCATCAGTGTTCAGGGACAGGGGGATTCACCCCTCCACTTT.